This TCR beta chain came from a study of memory CD4+ T cells and cytomegalovirus serostatus. Across the study: Donors were healthy Belgian adults, under 10 CMV seropositive and about two dozen seronegative. Study results and limitations: The CMV-associated TCR signature appears largely within the CD4+ memory repertoire.

The sort gate was single viable CD3+CD4+CD8-CD45RO+ cells for memory CD4+ T cells. Serum IgG to CMV pp150, pp28, p38 and p52 defined serostatus. Positive selection with CD4 microbeads enriched total CD4+ T cells. This CDR3 contains 15 residues. The junction had 8 bases not matched to a gene; V was cut back by 3 bases and J by 7 bases. Germline CDR1 and CDR2: SGHNT and YENEEA. Notes on this clone: Its specificity is not known.

Some clones are missing from TCRdb's copy, which holds only in-frame ones; the method was immunoSEQ multiplex PCR. The sample records 27,000 or so clones, about 80% being singletons. The chain links TRBV11-3 to TRBJ2-2; 7 bases fit TRBD1. Sequenced: memory CD4+ T cells from blood. The sequence came from an adult in good health and CMV-seronegative. CDR3 region: CASSLTGLKDGELFF. For the CDR3, the DNA is TGTGCCAGCAGCTTGACAGGGCTAAAAGACGGGGAGCTGTTTTTT.